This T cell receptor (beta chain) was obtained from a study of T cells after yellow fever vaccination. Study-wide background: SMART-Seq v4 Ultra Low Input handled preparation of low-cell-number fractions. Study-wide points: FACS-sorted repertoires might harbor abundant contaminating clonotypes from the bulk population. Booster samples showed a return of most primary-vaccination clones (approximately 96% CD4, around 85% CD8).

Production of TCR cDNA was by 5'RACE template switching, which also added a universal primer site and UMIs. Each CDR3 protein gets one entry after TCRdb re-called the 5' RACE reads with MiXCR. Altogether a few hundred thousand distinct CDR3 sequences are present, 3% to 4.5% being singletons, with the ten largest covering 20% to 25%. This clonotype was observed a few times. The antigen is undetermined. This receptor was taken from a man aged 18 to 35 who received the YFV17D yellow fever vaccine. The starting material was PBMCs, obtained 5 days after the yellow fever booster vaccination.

The CDR3 region has the DNA TGCAGCGTCCTGCCCCCTTTCTCCGGGACAGGGGTCGTAGGGGATGGCTACACCTTC. It is translated as CSVLPPFSGTGVVGDGYTF. J is TRBJ1-2 and V is TRBV29-1; 10 nucleotides agree with TRBD1. Germline V gene sequence: CDR1 SQVTM, CDR2 ANQGSEA. The CDR3 consists of 19 residues. The V segment lost 6 bases and the J segment 6 bases; nucleotides outside the gene matches: 25.